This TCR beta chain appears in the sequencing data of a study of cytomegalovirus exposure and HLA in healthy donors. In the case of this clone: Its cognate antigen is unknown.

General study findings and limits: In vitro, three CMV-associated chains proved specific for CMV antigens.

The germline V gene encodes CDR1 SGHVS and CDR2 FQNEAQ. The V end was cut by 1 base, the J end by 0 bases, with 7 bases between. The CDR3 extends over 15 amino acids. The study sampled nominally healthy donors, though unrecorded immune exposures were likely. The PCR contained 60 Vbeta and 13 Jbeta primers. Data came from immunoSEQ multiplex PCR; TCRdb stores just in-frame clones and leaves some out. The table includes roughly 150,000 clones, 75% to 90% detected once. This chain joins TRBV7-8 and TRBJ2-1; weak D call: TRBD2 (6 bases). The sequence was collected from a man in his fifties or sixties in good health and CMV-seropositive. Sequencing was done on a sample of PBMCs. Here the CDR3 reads CASSLVGGSYNEQFF. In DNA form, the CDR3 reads TGTGCCAGCAGCTTAGTCGGGGGCTCCTACAATGAGCAGTTCTTC.